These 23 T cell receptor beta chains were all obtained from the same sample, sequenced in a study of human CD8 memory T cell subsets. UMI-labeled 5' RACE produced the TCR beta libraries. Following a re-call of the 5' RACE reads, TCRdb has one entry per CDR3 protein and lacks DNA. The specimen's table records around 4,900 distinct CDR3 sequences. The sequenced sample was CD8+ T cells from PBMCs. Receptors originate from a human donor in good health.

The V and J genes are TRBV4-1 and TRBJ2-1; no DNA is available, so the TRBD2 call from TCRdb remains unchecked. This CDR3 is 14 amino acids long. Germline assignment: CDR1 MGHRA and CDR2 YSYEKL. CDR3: CASSQDNLLGEQFF.

This CDR3 reads CASSQGPGSGNTEAFF. The rearrangement uses TRBV4-1 and TRBJ1-1; lacking DNA, the TRBD1 call made by TCRdb goes unchecked. The germline V gene encodes CDR1 MGHRA and CDR2 YSYEKL. CDR3 length: 16 residues.

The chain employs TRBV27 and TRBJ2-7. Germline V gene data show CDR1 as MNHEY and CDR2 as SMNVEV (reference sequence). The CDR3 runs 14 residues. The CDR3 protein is CASSLITGSLEQYF.

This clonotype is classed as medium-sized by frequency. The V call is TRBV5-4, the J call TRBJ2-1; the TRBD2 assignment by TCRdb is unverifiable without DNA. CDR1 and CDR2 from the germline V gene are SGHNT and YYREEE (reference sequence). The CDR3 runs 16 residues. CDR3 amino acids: CASSPPEGLVYNEQFF.

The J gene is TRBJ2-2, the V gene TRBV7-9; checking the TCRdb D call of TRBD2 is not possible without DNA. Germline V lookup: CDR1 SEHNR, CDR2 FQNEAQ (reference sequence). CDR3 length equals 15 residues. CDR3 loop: CASRMRDPNTGELFF.

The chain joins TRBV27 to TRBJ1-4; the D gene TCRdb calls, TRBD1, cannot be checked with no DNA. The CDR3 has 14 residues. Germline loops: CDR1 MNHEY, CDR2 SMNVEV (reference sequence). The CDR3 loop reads CASSLSQGGEKLFF.

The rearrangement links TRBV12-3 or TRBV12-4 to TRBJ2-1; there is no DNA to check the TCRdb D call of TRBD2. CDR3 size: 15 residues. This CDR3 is CASSLGQPAYNEQFF.

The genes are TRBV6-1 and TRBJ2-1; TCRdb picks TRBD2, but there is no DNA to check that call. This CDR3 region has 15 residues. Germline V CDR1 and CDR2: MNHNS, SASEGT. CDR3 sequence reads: CASSEELAGAGEQFF.

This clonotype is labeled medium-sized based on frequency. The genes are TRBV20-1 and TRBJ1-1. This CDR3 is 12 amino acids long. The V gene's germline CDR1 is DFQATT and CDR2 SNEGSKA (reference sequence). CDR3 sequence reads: CSVRREVTEAFF.

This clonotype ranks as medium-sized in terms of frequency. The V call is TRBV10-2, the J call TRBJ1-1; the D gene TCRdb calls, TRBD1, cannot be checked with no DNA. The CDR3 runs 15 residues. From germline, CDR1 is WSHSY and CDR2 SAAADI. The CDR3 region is CASSDQGAPYTEAFF.

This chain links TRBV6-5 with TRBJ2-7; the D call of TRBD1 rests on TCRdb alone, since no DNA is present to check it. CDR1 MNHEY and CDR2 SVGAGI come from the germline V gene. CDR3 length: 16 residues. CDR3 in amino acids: CASSLQGRQGAYEQYF.

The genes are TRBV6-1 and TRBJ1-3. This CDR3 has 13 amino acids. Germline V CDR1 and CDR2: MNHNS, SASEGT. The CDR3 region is CASSGDSGNTIYF.

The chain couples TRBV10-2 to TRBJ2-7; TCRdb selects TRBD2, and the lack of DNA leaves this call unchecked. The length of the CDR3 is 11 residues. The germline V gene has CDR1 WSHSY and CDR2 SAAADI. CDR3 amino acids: CASSEGSSPNF.

The CDR3 loop is CASSQDLTGAYEQYF. The chain links TRBV3-1 to TRBJ2-7; the D call of TRBD1 rests on TCRdb alone, since no DNA is present to check it. Germline V gene sequence: CDR1 LGHDT, CDR2 YNNKEL (reference sequence). The CDR3 extends over 15 amino acids.

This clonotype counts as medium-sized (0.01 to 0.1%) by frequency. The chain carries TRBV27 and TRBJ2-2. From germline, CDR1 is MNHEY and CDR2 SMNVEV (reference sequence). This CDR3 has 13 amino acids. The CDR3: CASSYVAGGELFF.

Here the CDR3 reads CASSLTRVLAGDTGELFF. This sequence joins TRBV7-2 and TRBJ2-2; there is no DNA to check the TCRdb D call of TRBD2. CDR3 size: 18 residues. Germline CDR1 and CDR2: SGHTA and FQGNSA. Combining the CDR3 with reference TRBV7-2 and TRBJ2-2 gives the whole variable domain GAGVSQSPSNKVTEKGKDVELRCDPISGHTALYWYRQSLGQGLEFLIYFQGNSAPDKSGLPSDRFSAERTGGSVSTLTIQRTQQEDSAVYLCASSLTRVLAGDTGELFFGEGSRLTVL.

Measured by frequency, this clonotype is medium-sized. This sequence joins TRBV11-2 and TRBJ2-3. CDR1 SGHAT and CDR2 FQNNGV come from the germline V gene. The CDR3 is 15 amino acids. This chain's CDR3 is CASSLRTLSTDTQYF.

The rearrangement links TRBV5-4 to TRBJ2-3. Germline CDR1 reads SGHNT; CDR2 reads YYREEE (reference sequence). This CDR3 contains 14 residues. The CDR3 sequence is CASSKTASIDTQYF.

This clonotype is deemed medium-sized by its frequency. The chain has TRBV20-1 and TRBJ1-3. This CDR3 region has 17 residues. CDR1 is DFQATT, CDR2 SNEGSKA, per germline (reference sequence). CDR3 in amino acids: CSARGTLTQGSGNTIYF.

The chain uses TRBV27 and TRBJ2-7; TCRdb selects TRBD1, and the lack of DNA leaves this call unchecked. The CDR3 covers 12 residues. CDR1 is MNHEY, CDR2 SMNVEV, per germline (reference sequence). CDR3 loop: CASSMQGGEQYF.

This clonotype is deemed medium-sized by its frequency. The CDR3: CASSQEQGTGELFF. V usage is TRBV3-1 and J usage is TRBJ2-2; TCRdb reports TRBD1, a call that lacks DNA to check it against. The length of the CDR3 is 14 residues. Germline CDR1 LGHDT, CDR2 YNNKEL (reference sequence). Together with reference TRBV3-1 and TRBJ2-2, the CDR3 gives the full variable domain: DTAVSQTPKYLVTQMGNDKSIKCEQNLGHDTMYWYKQDSKKFLKIMFSYNNKELIINETVPNRFSPKSPDKAHLNLHINSLELGDSAVYFCASSQEQGTGELFFGEGSRLTVL.

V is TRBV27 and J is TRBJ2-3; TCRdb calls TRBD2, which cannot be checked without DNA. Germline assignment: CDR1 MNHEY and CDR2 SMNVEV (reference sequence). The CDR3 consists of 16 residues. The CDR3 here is CASSSSLAGVTDTQYF.

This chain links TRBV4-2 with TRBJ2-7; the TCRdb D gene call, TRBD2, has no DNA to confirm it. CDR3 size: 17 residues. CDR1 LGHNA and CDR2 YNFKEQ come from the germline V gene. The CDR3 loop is CASSPSTSGGFSYEQYF.